This T cell receptor (beta chain) was captured in a study of T cell responses to AZD1222 COVID-19 vaccine. Study summary: Whether given at about 4 or about 12 weeks, second doses were pooled.

Assay used: immunoSEQ multiplex PCR; TCRdb lists only in-frame clones, some missing. The table lists about 110,000 clones, roughly 86% of them singletons. Comments on this clone: The antigen is unknown.

Study-wide results and caveats: Most donors were white British and more were female, and clonal diversity was possibly underestimated. A reported finding is that nearly half of spike-specific TCRs target unmutated variant regions.

Germline values: CDR1 SGHNT, CDR2 YYREEE (reference sequence). After removal of 4 bases from V and 3 bases from J, the junction contained 13 bases not matched to a gene. The CDR3 is 17 residues long. The TCR was taken from an adult in good health. Sequenced here: peripheral blood, sampled on day 0 of AZD1222 vaccination. The V gene is TRBV5-4, the J gene TRBJ1-2, with 9 bases matching TRBD1. CDR3 nucleotides: TGTGCCAGCAGCCGCGGACTACAGGGGGCGCGGGACTATGGCTACACCTTC. It translates to CASSRGLQGARDYGYTF.